This record covers a single TCR beta chain. Antigen specificity is unknown. This entry belongs to a study of early T cells in non-severe SARS-CoV-2 infection. Germline V lookup: CDR1 SGHTA, CDR2 FQGNSA. Trimming at V came to 1 base and at J to 9 bases, leaving 0 bases not matched to a gene. CDR3 length equals 14 residues. Unique molecular identifiers were attached to individual cDNA molecules. TCRdb processed the 5' RACE reads anew with MiXCR; each CDR3 protein has one entry. The sample lists 60,000 or so distinct CDR3 sequences; 9.3% were seen once. Study-wide points: Database matching using VDJdb favored anti-spike CD8 responses, with private and CD4 specificities left missing.

Sequenced: whole blood. The TCR originated in an adult who was a healthcare worker with PCR-confirmed SARS-CoV-2 infection or an uninfected control (not recorded which). The rearrangement links TRBV7-2 to TRBJ2-5; 15 nucleotides match TRBD2. CDR3 in DNA: TGTGCCAGCAGCTTAGGGACTAGCGGGGGGGCCCAGTACTTC. Translation gives CASSLGTSGGAQYF.